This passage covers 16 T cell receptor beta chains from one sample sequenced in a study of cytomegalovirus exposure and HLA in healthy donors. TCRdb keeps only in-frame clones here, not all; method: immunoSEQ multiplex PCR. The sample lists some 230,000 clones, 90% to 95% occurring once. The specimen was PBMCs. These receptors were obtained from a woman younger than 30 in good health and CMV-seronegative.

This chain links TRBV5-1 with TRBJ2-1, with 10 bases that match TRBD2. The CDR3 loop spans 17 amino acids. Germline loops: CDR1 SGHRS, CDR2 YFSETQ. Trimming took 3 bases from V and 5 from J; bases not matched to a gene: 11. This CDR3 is CASSYGLAASSDNEQFF. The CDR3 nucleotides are TGCGCCAGCAGCTACGGACTAGCGGCGAGTTCGGACAATGAGCAGTTCTTC.

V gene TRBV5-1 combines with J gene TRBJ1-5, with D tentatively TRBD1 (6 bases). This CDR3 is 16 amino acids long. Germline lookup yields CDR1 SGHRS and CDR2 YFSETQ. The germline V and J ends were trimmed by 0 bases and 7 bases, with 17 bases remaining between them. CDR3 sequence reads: CASSLGEQGSGQPQHF. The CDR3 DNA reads TGCGCCAGCAGCTTGGGCGAACAGGGTTCGGGCCAGCCCCAGCATTTT.

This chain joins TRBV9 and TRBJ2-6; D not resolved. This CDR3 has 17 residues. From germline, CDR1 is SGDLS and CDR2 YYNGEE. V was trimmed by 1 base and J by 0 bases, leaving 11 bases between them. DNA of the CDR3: TGTGCCAGCAGCGTATGGCAGGATAACTCTGGGGCCAACGTCCTGACTTTC. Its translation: CASSVWQDNSGANVLTF. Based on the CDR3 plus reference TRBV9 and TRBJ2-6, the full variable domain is DSGVTQTPKHLITATGQRVTLRCSPRSGDLSVYWYQQSLDQGLQFLIQYYNGEERAKGNILERFSAQQFPDLHSELNLSSLELGDSALYFCASSVWQDNSGANVLTFGAGSRLTVL.

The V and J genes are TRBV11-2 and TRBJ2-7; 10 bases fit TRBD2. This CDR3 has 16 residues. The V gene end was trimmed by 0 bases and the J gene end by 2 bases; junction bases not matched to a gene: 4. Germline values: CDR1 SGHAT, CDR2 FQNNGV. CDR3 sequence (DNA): TGTGCCAGCAGCTTAGATTCTGGACTAGCGGCCTACGAGCAGTACTTC. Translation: CASSLDSGLAAYEQYF.

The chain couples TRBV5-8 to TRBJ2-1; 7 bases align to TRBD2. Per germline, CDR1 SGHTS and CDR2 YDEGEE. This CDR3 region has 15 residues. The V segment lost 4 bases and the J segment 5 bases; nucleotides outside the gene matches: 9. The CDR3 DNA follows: TGTGCCAGCAGCCCCGAGCCAGCGGGGAACAATGAGCAGTTCTTC. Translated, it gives CASSPEPAGNNEQFF.

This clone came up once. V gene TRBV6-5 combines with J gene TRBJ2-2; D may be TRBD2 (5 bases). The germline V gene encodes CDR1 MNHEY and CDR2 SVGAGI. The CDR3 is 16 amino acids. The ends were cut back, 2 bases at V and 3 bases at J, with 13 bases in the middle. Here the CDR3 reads CASSYIGRRDTGELFF. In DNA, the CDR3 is TGTGCCAGCAGTTACATCGGCAGGCGGGACACCGGGGAGCTGTTTTTT.

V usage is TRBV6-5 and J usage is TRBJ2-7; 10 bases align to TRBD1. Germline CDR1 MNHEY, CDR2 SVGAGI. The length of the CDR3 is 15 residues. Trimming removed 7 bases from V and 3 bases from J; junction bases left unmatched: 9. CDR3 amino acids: CASTIGGQGSYEQYF. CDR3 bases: TGTGCCAGCACCATCGGGGGACAGGGGAGCTACGAGCAGTACTTC.

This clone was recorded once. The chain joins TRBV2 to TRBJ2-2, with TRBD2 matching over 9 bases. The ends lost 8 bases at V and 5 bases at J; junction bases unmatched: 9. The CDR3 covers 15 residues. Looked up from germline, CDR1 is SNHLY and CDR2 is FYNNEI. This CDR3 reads CASFGYSGRTGELFF. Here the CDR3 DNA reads TGTGCCAGCTTCGGTTATAGCGGGAGAACCGGGGAGCTGTTTTTT. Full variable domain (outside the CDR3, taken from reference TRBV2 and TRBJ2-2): EPEVTQTPSHQVTQMGQEVILRCVPISNHLYFYWYRQILGQKVEFLVSFYNNEISEKSEIFDDQFSVERPDGSNFTLKIRSTKLEDSAMYFCASFGYSGRTGELFFGEGSRLTVL.

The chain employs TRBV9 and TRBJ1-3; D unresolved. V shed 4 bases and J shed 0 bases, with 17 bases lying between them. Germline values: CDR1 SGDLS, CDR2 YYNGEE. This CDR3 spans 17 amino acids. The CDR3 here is CASSLLATPSSGNTIYF. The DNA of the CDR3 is TGTGCCAGCAGCCTTCTGGCGACTCCCAGCTCTGGAAACACCATATATTTT.

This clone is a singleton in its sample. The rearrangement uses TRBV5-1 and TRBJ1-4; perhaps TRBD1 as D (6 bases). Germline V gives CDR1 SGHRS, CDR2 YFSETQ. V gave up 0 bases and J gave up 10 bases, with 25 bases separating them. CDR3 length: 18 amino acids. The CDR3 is CASSLEWRGAGAWRKLFF. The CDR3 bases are TGCGCCAGCAGCTTGGAATGGAGGGGTGCGGGGGCCTGGAGAAAACTGTTTTTT.

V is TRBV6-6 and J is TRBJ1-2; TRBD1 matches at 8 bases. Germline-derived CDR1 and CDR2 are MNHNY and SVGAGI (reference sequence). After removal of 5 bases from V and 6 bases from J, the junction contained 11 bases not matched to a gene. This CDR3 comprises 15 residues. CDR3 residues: CASSKESGGANGYTF. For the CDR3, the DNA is TGTGCCAGCAGTAAAGAATCAGGGGGCGCGAATGGCTACACCTTC.

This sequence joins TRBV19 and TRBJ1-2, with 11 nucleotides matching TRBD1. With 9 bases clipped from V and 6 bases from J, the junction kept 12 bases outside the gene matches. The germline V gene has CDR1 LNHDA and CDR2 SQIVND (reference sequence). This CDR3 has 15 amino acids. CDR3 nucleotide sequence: TGTGCCAGCCGGAGGACAGGGGGCGCCTCGGATGGCTACACCTTC. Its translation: CASRRTGGASDGYTF.

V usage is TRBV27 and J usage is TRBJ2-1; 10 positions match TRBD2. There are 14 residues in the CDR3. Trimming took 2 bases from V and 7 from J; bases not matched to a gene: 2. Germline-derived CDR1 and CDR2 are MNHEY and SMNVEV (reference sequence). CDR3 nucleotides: TGTGCCAGCAGTTTAGGACTAGCGGAGAATGAGCAGTTCTTC. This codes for CASSLGLAENEQFF.

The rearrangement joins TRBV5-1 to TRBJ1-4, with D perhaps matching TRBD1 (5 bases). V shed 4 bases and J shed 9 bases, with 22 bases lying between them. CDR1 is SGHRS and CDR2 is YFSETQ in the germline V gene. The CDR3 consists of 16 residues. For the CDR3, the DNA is TGCGCCAGCAGCCTGAACCAAGGCGGGACCCTTCAAAAACTGTTTTTT. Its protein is CASSLNQGGTLQKLFF.

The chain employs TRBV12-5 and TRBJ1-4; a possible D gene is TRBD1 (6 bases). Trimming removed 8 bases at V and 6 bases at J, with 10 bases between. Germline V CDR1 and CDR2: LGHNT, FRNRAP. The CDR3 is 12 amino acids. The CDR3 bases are TGTGCTAGTCAGGGGACATATGAAAAACTGTTTTTT. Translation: CASQGTYEKLFF. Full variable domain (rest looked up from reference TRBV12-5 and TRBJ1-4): DARVTQTPRHKVTEMGQEVTMRCQPILGHNTVFWYRQTMMQGLELLAYFRNRAPLDDSGMPKDRFSAEMPDATLATLKIQPSEPRDSAVYFCASQGTYEKLFFGSGTQLSVL.

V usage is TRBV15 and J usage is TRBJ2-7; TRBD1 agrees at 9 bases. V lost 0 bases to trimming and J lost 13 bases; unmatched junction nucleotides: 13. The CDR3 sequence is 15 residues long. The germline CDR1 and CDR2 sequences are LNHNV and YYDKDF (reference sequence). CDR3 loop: CATSRDRWTAGQGYF. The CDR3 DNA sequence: TGTGCCACCAGCAGAGATCGGTGGACGGCGGGACAGGGCTACTTC.